This record concerns one TCR beta chain sequence. The data derive from a study of blood T cell repertoires in COVID-19. Study as a whole: PBMCs, B-cell-depleted T cells, or T cells provided the cDNA or gDNA that made up the material.

With 7 bases removed from V and 5 bases from J, the gap between germline ends came to 12 bases. Germline V CDR1 and CDR2: MDHEN, SYDVKM. CDR3 length: 14 amino acids. Categorization into cohorts depended on clinical history that participants reported. Each recovered donor of Cohort 3 presented with two negative PCRs, clearance, or symptom resolution. Per the authors' pipeline: Reference gene primer amplification gave nucleated cell count estimates. The table came from immunoSEQ multiplex PCR; TCRdb's copy has only in-frame clones and leaves some out. V and J calls and clone size are given by that table; D and trimming were obtained from the DNA. Of roughly 200,000 clones listed, roughly 83% are singletons.

This sequence was found in a woman in her twenties or thirties who had recovered from COVID-19. The chain is built from TRBV28 and TRBJ1-6; D ambiguous. Sequenced sample: PBMCs or T cells enriched from blood (not recorded which). CDR3 loop: CASKRGGDNSPLHF. DNA of the CDR3: TGTGCCAGCAAAAGAGGCGGAGATAATTCACCCCTCCACTTT.